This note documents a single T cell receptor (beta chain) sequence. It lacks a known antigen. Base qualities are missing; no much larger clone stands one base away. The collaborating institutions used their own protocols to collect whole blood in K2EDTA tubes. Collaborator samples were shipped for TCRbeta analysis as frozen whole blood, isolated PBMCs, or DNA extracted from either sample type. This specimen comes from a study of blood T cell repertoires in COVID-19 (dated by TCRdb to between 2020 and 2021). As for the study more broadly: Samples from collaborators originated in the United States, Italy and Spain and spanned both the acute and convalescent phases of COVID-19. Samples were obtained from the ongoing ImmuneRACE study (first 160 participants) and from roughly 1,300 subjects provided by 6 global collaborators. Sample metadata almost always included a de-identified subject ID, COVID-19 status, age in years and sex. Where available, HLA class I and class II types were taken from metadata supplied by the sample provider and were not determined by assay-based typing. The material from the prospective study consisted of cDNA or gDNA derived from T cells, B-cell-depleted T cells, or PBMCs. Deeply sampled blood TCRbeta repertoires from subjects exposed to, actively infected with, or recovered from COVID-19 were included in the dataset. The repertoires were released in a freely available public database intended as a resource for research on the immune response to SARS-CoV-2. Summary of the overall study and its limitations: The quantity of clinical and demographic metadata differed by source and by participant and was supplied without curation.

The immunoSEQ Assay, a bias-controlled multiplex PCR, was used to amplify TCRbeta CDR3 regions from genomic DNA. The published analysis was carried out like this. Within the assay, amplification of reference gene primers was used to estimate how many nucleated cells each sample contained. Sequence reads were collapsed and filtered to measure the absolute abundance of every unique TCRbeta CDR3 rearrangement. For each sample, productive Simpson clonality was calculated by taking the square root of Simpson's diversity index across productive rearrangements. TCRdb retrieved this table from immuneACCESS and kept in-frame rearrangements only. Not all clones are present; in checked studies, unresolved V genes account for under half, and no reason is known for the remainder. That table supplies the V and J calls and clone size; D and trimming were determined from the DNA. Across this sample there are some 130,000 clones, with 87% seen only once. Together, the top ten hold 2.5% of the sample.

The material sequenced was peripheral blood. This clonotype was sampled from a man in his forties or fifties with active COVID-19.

The DNA reads TGTGCCTGGACGGGGGGGACCGGGGGCAATGAGCAGTTCTTC. Translated, it reads CAWTGGTGGNEQFF. The sequence joins TRBV30 to TRBJ2-1; TRBD2 matches 8 bases in the middle. According to the germline V gene (reference sequence), CDR1 reads GTSNPN and CDR2 reads SVGIG. Spanning cysteine to phenylalanine, the CDR3 consists of 14 amino acids. This entry keeps only the CDR3 DNA: 42 bases, framed from base 1. V and J are trimmed by 4 bases and 6 bases, and the gene matches miss 8 bases of the junction.